This T cell receptor (beta chain) was observed in a study of PD-1 blockade in classical Hodgkin lymphoma. Regarding time point: cycle 4 day 1 (C4D1), after five to seven weeks of nivolumab. Every one of the patients relapsed after autologous stem cell transplantation (brentuximab vedotin exposure was variable). When best responses were assessed, they were complete response, partial response or progressive disease. The method was immunoSEQ multiplex PCR; TCRdb's version includes in-frame clones alone and lacks a portion of them. The sample records just under 20,000 clones, 75% to 85% being singletons. Concerning this clone: Its antigen is currently unknown.

Per the germline V gene, CDR1 is MDHEN and CDR2 is SYDVKM. Trimming stripped 6 bases from V and 4 bases from J, with 16 bases between. The CDR3 totals 14 residues. Study-level findings and limits: It was CD4+ TCR diversity, not CD8+, that rose significantly by C4D1. Similar baseline diversity was found in complete responders and newly diagnosed patients. Reports described newly diagnosed patients as having lower baseline TCR diversity than healthy donors.

This TCR came from a human donor with classical Hodgkin lymphoma. This sample comprised peripheral blood mononuclear cells (PBMCs), obtained before the fourth cycle of nivolumab. This sequence joins TRBV28 and TRBJ2-7, with D possibly TRBD2 on 5 matching bases. The CDR3 loop reads CASSRLTGSYEQYF. The CDR3 nucleotides are TGTGCCAGCAGCCGCCTGACGGGATCGTACGAGCAGTACTTC.